This T cell receptor beta chain emerged from a study of lymphopenia after photon versus proton radiotherapy. Sequencing was performed with immunoSEQ multiplex PCR; in TCRdb, only in-frame clones are kept and a portion is missing. The table shows approximately 70,000 clones, with roughly 90% occurring only once. The specimen comprised peripheral blood, sampled from a patient treated with proton-based radiotherapy. The clonotype comes from a man older than 75 with esophageal cancer.

CDR3: CASRPQGRGSTDTQYF. CDR3 DNA sequence: TGTGCCAGCAGACCACAAGGACGGGGGAGCACAGATACGCAGTATTTT. The chain uses TRBV4-2 and TRBJ2-3, with a possible D match to TRBD2 (6 bases). The CDR3 consists of 16 residues. Germline V gene data show CDR1 as LGHNA and CDR2 as YNFKEQ. The V end lost 6 bases, the J end lost 0 bases, and 16 bases lay between the germline ends.